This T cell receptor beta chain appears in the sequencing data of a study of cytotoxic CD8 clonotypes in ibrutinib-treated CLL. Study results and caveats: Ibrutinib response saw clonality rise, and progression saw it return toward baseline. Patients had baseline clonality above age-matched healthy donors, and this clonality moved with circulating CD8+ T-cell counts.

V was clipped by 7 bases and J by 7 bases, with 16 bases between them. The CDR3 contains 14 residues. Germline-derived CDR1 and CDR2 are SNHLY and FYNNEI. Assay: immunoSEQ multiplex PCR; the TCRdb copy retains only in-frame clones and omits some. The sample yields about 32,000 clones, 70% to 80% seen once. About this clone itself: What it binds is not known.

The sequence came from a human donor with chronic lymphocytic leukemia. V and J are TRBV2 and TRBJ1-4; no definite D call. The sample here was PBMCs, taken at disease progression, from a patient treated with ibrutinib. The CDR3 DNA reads TGTGCCAGCACCGACCCCCGAAGAAGTGAAAAACTGTTTTTT. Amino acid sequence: CASTDPRRSEKLFF.